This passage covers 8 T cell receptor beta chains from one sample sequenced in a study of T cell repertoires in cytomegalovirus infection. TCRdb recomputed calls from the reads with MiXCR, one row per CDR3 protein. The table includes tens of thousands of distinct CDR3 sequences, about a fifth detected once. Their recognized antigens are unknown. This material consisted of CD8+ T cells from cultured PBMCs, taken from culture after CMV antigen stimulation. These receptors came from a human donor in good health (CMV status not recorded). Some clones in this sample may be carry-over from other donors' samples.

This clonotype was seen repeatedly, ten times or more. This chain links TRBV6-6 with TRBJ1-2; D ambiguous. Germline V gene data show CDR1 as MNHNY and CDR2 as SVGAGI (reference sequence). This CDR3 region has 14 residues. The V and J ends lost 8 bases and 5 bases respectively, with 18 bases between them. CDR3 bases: TGTGCCAGCGGAATGGAGGACGACTCTTATGGCTACACCTTC. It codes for CASGMEDDSYGYTF.

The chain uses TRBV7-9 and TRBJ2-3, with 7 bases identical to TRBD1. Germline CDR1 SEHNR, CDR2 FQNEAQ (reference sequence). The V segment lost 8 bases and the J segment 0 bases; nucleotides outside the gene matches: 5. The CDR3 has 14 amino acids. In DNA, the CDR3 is TGTGCCAGCCGACAGGGTACTAGCACAGATACGCAGTATTTT. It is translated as CASRQGTSTDTQYF.

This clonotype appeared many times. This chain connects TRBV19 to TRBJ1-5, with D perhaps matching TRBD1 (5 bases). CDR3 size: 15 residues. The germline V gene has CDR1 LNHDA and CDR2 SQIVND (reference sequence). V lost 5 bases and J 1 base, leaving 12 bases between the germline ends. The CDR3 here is CASSETWGSNQPQHF. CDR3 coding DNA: TGTGCCAGTAGTGAGACATGGGGGAGCAATCAGCCCCAGCATTTT.

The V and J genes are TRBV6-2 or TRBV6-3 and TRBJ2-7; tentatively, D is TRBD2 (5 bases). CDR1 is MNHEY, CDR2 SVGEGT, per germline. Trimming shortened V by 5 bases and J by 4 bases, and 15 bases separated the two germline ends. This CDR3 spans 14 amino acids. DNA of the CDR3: TGTGCCAGCAGTAAAATCAGGAGCGGATACGAGCAGTACTTC. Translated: CASSKIRSGYEQYF.

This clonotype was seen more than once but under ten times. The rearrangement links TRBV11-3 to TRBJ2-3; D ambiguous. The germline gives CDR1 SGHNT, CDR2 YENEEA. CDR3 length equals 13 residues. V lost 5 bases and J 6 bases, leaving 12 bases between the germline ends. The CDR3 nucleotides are TGTGCCAGCAGCCTCTCGACAAGGGATACGCAGTATTTT. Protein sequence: CASSLSTRDTQYF.

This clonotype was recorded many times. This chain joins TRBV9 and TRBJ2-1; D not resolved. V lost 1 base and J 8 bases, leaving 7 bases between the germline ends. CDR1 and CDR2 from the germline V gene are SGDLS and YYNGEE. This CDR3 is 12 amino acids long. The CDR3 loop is CASSVTSDEQFF. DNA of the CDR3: TGTGCCAGCAGCGTAACGAGTGATGAGCAGTTCTTC.

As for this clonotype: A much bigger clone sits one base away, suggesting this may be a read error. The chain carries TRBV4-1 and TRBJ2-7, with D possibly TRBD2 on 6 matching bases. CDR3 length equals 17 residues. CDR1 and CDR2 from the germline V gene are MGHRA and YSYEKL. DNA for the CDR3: TGCCCCAGCAGCCAAGCCCTGAGGGACTCTGCTTCCTACGAGCAGTACTTC. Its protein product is CPSSQALRDSASYEQYF.

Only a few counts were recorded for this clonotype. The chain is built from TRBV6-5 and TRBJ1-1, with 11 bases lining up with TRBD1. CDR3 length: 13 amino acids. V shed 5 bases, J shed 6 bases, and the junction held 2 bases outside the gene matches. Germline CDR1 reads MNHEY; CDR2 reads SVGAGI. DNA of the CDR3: TGTGCCAGCAGTCCGGGACAGGGGGCTGAAGCTTTCTTT. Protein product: CASSPGQGAEAFF.